The next 7 T cell receptor beta chains were all read from a single sample in a study of blood T cell repertoires in COVID-19. The assay was immunoSEQ multiplex PCR, and TCRdb's table has in-frame clones only and misses some. Here the sample spans 70,000 or so clones, about 92% being singletons. The source material was peripheral blood. Receptors originate from a human donor in a cohort sampled during active COVID-19.

Concerning this clone itself: The junction departs from the called germline gene at one end, perhaps through a read error. The rearrangement uses TRBV28 and TRBJ2-7; D call uncertain. This CDR3 region has 13 residues. Looked up from germline, CDR1 is MDHEN and CDR2 is SYDVKM. CDR3 protein: CASSFGRSDQHGF. CDR3 sequence (DNA): TGTGCCAGCAGTTTTGGCAGGTCAGACCAACATGGTTTC. Full variable domain (remainder filled in from reference TRBV28 and TRBJ2-7): DVKVTQSSRYLVKRTGEKVFLECVQDMDHENMFWYRQDPGLGLRLIYFSYDVKMKEKGDIPEGYSVSREKKERFSLILESASTNQTSMYLCASSFGRSDQHGFGPGTRLTVT.

The CDR3 region has the DNA TGTGCCAGCAGCCTACCCGCGGGGTCCGGAAGGGATACGCAGTATTTT. Protein product: CASSLPAGSGRDTQYF. J is TRBJ2-3 and V is TRBV7-2, with TRBD2 as a possible D gene (6 bases). The CDR3 is made up of 16 amino acids. Germline lookup yields CDR1 SGHTA and CDR2 FQGNSA. The V gene lost 5 bases and the J gene lost 6 bases, with 21 bases spanning the gap.

This rearrangement joins TRBV7-6 to TRBJ2-1; TRBD2 agrees at 9 bases. Germline CDR1 SGHVS, CDR2 FNYEAQ. There are 17 residues in the CDR3. V shed 2 bases and J 5 bases; nucleotides not matched to a gene: 10. In DNA, the CDR3 is TGTGCCAGCAGCTTAAGAGGGCGGGAGGGCCGTAACAATGAGCAGTTCTTC. Translation gives CASSLRGREGRNNEQFF.

This clone was observed a few times. The V gene is TRBV19, the J gene TRBJ2-1; D is undetermined. Germline-derived CDR1 and CDR2 are LNHDA and SQIVND (reference sequence). Trimming pared 1 base from V and 8 bases from J, leaving 15 bases between. This CDR3 has 15 residues. CDR3 loop: CASSIVPRPGDEQFF. The CDR3 coding sequence is TGTGCCAGTAGTATAGTCCCTAGGCCTGGCGATGAGCAGTTCTTC.

The chain has TRBV19 and TRBJ2-7; 13 bases agree with TRBD2. V shed 3 bases, J shed 6 bases, and the junction held 2 bases outside the gene matches. In germline, CDR1 is LNHDA, CDR2 SQIVND (reference sequence). This CDR3 contains 14 residues. CDR3 nucleotides: TGTGCCAGTAGTATGACTAGCGGGAGGAGCGAGCAGTACTTC. Its translation is CASSMTSGRSEQYF.

The V gene is TRBV27, the J gene TRBJ2-5; TRBD1 matches at 7 bases. This CDR3 has 15 residues. In germline, CDR1 is MNHEY, CDR2 SMNVEV (reference sequence). Germline trimming cut 3 bases from V and 3 bases from J; bases unmatched to any gene: 7. CDR3 in amino acids: CASSFFPGQKETQYF. The CDR3, as DNA: TGTGCCAGCAGTTTCTTCCCGGGACAGAAAGAGACCCAGTACTTC.

V usage is TRBV21-1 and J usage is TRBJ2-4; TRBD1 is the table's D call, not checked against the DNA. TRBV21-1 is classified as a pseudogene. The CDR3 is 16 amino acids. The CDR3 coding sequence is TGTGCCAGCAGCAAAGCTGCGAGGGGGTACGGAAACATTCAGTACTTC. Protein: CASSKAARGYGNIQYF.